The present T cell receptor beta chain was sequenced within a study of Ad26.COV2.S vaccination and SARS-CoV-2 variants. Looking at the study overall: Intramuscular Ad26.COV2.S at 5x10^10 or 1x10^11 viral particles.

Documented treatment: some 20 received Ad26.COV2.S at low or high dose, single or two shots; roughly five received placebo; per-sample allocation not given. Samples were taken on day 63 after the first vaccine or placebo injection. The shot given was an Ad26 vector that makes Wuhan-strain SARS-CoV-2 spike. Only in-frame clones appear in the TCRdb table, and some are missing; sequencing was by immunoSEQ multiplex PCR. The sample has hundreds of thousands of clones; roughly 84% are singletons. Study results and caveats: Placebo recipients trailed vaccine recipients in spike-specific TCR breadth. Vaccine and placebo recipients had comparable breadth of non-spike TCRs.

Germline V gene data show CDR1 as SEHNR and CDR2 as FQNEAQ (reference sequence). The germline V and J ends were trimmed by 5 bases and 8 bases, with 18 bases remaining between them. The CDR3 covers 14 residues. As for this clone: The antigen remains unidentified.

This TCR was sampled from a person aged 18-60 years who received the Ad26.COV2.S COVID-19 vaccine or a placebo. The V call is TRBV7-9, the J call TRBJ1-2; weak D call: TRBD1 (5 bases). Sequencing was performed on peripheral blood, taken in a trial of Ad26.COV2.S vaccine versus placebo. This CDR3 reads CASSHGGEGVGYTF. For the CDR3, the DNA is TGTGCCAGCAGCCACGGGGGTGAAGGGGTGGGCTACACCTTC.